Below, 18 T cell receptor beta chains from the same sample are listed, as sequenced in a study of technical replicates of blood from a handful of donors. The assay was immunoSEQ multiplex PCR, and TCRdb's table has in-frame clones only and misses some. The data hold over 85,000 clones, with approximately 96% observed a single time. The sample consisted of T cells isolated from PBMCs. These receptor sequences come from a human donor in good health.

V gene TRBV5-1 combines with J gene TRBJ2-7; D remains unclear. CDR3 size: 15 residues. Trimming took 0 bases from V and 0 from J, leaving 10 bases between them. Germline CDR1 is SGHRS and CDR2 is YFSETQ. The CDR3 nucleotides read TGCGCCAGCAGCTTGGTCGGCGGAAGCTCCTACGAGCAGTACTTC. Translation gives CASSLVGGSSYEQYF.

The chain recombines TRBV7-8 with TRBJ1-1; D is ambiguous. CDR1 and CDR2 from the germline V gene are SGHVS and FQNEAQ. V was trimmed by 3 bases and J by 0 bases, leaving 2 bases between them. CDR3 length equals 12 residues. The CDR3 region has the DNA TGTGCCAGCAGCTTTATGAACACTGAAGCTTTCTTT. Protein: CASSFMNTEAFF. The whole variable domain, filled in from reference TRBV7-8 and TRBJ1-1, reads GAGVSQSPRYKVAKRGQDVALRCDPISGHVSLFWYQQALGQGPEFLTYFQNEAQLDKSGLPSDRFFAERPEGSVSTLKIQRTQQEDSAVYLCASSFMNTEAFFGQGTRLTVV.

V gene TRBV2 combines with J gene TRBJ2-7, with D possibly matching TRBD1 (6 bases). Trimming removed 5 bases from V and 2 bases from J, with 25 bases in between. Germline V gene sequence: CDR1 SNHLY, CDR2 FYNNEI. The CDR3 length is 18 residues. DNA of the CDR3: TGTGCCAGCAGTTCCGACTATCCTCAACAGGGATACCCCTACGAGCAGTACTTC. This codes for CASSSDYPQQGYPYEQYF.

The chain links TRBV19 to TRBJ1-4, with D possibly being TRBD1 (6 bases). Deletions cut 7 bases from V and 8 bases from J, with 20 bases between. From germline, CDR1 is LNHDA and CDR2 SQIVND (reference sequence). This CDR3 comprises 15 residues. The CDR3 loop is CASTKPAGVNEKLFF. CDR3 DNA sequence: TGTGCCAGTACCAAACCGGCAGGGGTGAACGAAAAACTGTTTTTT.

The chain recombines TRBV5-1 with TRBJ2-5; a weak D match, TRBD1 (6 bases). Between the trimmed V and J ends, which lost 4 bases and 0 bases, there was a span of 13 bases. The CDR3 covers 15 residues. Germline V gene data show CDR1 as SGHRS and CDR2 as YFSETQ. CDR3 DNA sequence: TGCGCCAGCAGCACCCGGGACAACTACCAAGAGACCCAGTACTTC. It codes for CASSTRDNYQETQYF.

In its sample, this clone was seen once. The V call is TRBV11-3, the J call TRBJ2-3; D gene unclear. V dropped 2 bases and J dropped 4 bases, with 10 bases sitting between them. This CDR3 spans 14 amino acids. Germline V gene lookup returns CDR1 SGHNT and CDR2 YENEEA. The CDR3 bases are TGTGCCAGCAGCTTATCAGCCAGGCCAGATACGCAGTATTTT. Translation gives CASSLSARPDTQYF.

V usage is TRBV18 and J usage is TRBJ2-7; 10 bases align to TRBD2. Germline V CDR1 and CDR2: KGHSH, LQKENI. The CDR3 sequence is 14 residues long. The V gene end was trimmed by 3 bases and the J gene end by 5 bases; junction bases not matched to a gene: 4. CDR3 nucleotides: TGTGCCAGCTCACCCGGGACTAGCGCGAACGAGCAGTACTTC. This codes for CASSPGTSANEQYF.

The chain employs TRBV2 and TRBJ2-5; D is perhaps TRBD1 (6 bases). Per the germline V gene, CDR1 is SNHLY and CDR2 is FYNNEI. This CDR3 is 12 amino acids long. V was trimmed by 8 bases and J by 2 bases, leaving 9 bases between them. CDR3 residues: CASHGQQETQYF. In DNA, the CDR3 is TGTGCCAGCCACGGACAGCAAGAGACCCAGTACTTC.

This sequence joins TRBV30 and TRBJ2-2; TRBD2 matches at 10 bases. Looked up from germline, CDR1 is GTSNPN and CDR2 is SVGIG (reference sequence). CDR3 length: 14 residues. Losses at the gene ends were 3 bases for V and 4 bases for J; bases not matched to a gene: 2. The CDR3 DNA reads TGTGCCTGGAGACTAGCGGGAACCACCGGGGAGCTGTTTTTT. Its translation: CAWRLAGTTGELFF.

The chain joins TRBV9 to TRBJ2-5; 9 nucleotides align to TRBD1. With V trimmed by 2 bases and J by 5 bases, 16 bases remained unmatched. The CDR3 totals 18 residues. The germline V gene encodes CDR1 SGDLS and CDR2 YYNGEE. CDR3 in amino acids: CASSVSSGTGLVGETQYF. As DNA, the CDR3 is TGTGCCAGCAGCGTCTCATCCGGGACAGGGCTGGTTGGGGAGACCCAGTACTTC.

V gene TRBV5-4 combines with J gene TRBJ2-1; D unclear. Germline V gene data show CDR1 as SGHNT and CDR2 as YYREEE (reference sequence). The CDR3 consists of 16 residues. Trimming left V 0 bases short and J 0 bases short, with 10 bases between. This CDR3 reads CASSLAPASSYNEQFF. The CDR3 nucleotides are TGTGCCAGCAGCTTGGCCCCAGCTAGCTCCTACAATGAGCAGTTCTTC.

This sequence joins TRBV15 and TRBJ2-4; no definite D call. The CDR3 covers 14 residues. Looked up from germline, CDR1 is LNHNV and CDR2 is YYDKDF (reference sequence). The ends were cut back, 1 base at V and 11 bases at J, with 15 bases in the middle. The CDR3 is CATSRVRDRAFQYF. The CDR3 DNA reads TGTGCCACCAGCAGAGTAAGAGATCGAGCATTTCAGTACTTC. Combining the CDR3 with reference TRBV15 and TRBJ2-4 gives the whole variable domain DAMVIQNPRYQVTQFGKPVTLSCSQTLNHNVMYWYQQKSSQAPKLLFHYYDKDFNNEADTPDNFQSRRPNTSFCFLDIRSPGLGDTAMYLCATSRVRDRAFQYFGAGTRLSVL.

The rearrangement uses TRBV9 and TRBJ2-1; 11 bases are a match to TRBD2. CDR1 and CDR2 from the germline V gene are SGDLS and YYNGEE. The CDR3 runs to 15 residues. V lost 2 bases, J lost 10 bases, and 8 bases stayed unmatched. The CDR3 is CASSVSSGRTREQFF. CDR3 bases: TGTGCCAGCAGCGTCTCTAGCGGGAGGACTCGGGAGCAGTTCTTC. Variable domain in full (rest from reference TRBV9 and TRBJ2-1): DSGVTQTPKHLITATGQRVTLRCSPRSGDLSVYWYQQSLDQGLQFLIQYYNGEERAKGNILERFSAQQFPDLHSELNLSSLELGDSALYFCASSVSSGRTREQFFGPGTRLTVL.

This rearrangement joins TRBV5-1 to TRBJ2-1; D remains ambiguous. The V end lost 0 bases, the J end lost 8 bases, and 12 bases lay between the germline ends. Germline values: CDR1 SGHRS, CDR2 YFSETQ. The CDR3 runs 14 residues. The CDR3 DNA reads TGCGCCAGCAGCTTGGAGTCGATTGGCTATGAGCAGTTCTTC. It specifies CASSLESIGYEQFF.

In this sample, this clone turned up once. The CDR3 loop reads CASSRDRGDYNEQFF. For the CDR3, the DNA is TGTGCCAGCAGCAGGGACAGGGGGGATTACAATGAGCAGTTCTTC. J is TRBJ2-1 and V is TRBV9; 11 bases agree with TRBD1. The V segment lost 4 bases and the J segment 4 bases; nucleotides outside the gene matches: 4. The V gene's germline CDR1 is SGDLS and CDR2 YYNGEE. There are 15 residues in the CDR3.

V usage is TRBV4-3 and J usage is TRBJ2-3; TRBD1 might be the D (6 bases). CDR3 length equals 13 residues. Germline V lookup: CDR1 LGHNA, CDR2 YSLEER. V was clipped by 4 bases and J by 2 bases, with 7 bases between them. CDR3 sequence reads: CASSRDITDTQYF. The DNA for the CDR3 is TGCGCCAGCAGCCGGGACATCACAGATACGCAGTATTTT.

The chain uses TRBV28 and TRBJ1-1, with 10 positions matching TRBD1. Trimming removed 2 bases from V and 4 bases from J; junction bases left unmatched: 7. The germline V gene has CDR1 MDHEN and CDR2 SYDVKM. The CDR3 has 16 residues. This chain's CDR3 is CASSLQRQGAVTEAFF. CDR3 nucleotides: TGTGCCAGCAGTTTACAGAGACAGGGGGCGGTCACTGAAGCTTTCTTT.

The chain carries TRBV5-1 and TRBJ2-3, with no clear D. The CDR3 sequence is 14 residues long. CDR1 is SGHRS and CDR2 is YFSETQ in the germline V gene. Trimming pared 0 bases from V and 0 bases from J, leaving 5 bases between. The CDR3 region is CASSLGASTDTQYF. CDR3 nucleotides: TGCGCCAGCAGCTTGGGGGCGAGCACAGATACGCAGTATTTT.